The 6 T cell receptor beta chains below all came from one sample that was sequenced in a study of tumor and adjacent non-tumor tissue in lung cancer. This sample's RNA came from whole unsorted tissue. A modified ARM-PCR protocol with three rounds of nested PCR amplified TCRbeta. Via MiXCR, TCRdb re-called the multiplex PCR reads, giving one row per CDR3 protein. This sample has fewer than 120,000 distinct CDR3 sequences, with around 82% found just once. Source material: lung tumor tissue. The receptors were gathered from a man in his 70s with non-small cell lung cancer.

On this clonotype itself: The final CDR3 position lacks the conserved phenylalanine or tryptophan, pointing to a likely read error. V and J are TRBV11-3 and TRBJ1-1; TRBD1 matches at 8 bases. The CDR3 runs 16 residues. Germline V CDR1 and CDR2: SGHNT, YENEEA. The CDR3 DNA follows: TGTGCCAACAGCTTAAGGACAGGGTGGATGAACACTGAAGCTTTCTTA. Amino acid sequence: CANSLRTGWMNTEAFL.

Turning to this clonotype: At one end, the junction sequence differs from germline, possibly due to a read error. The chain couples TRBV5-5 to TRBJ1-2, with D hard to call. There are 14 residues in the CDR3. Germline V gene data show CDR1 as SGHKS and CDR2 as YYEKEE (reference sequence). The CDR3, as DNA: TGTGCCAGCAGCTTGGTTCTACGGACTCAAGATTACACTTTC. It specifies CASSLVLRTQDYTF.

Comment on this clonotype: The junction shows a germline mismatch at one end, possibly a read error. The CDR3 bases are TGTGCCATAAGTGACGGAAACTCTAGGGCCAACGTCCTGACTTTC. The encoded protein is CAISDGNSRANVLTF. This chain uses TRBV10-3 with TRBJ2-6; D is uncertain. This CDR3 contains 15 residues. The germline CDR1 and CDR2 sequences are ENHRY and SYGVKD.

V usage is TRBV4-1 and J usage is TRBJ1-2; D perhaps matches TRBD1 (6 bases). This CDR3 contains 17 residues. V shed 2 bases and J shed 5 bases, with 21 bases lying between them. CDR1 is MGHRA and CDR2 is YSYEKL in the germline V gene. The CDR3 loop is CASSQWTVGARQYGYTF. The CDR3 coding sequence is TGCGCCAGCAGCCAATGGACAGTGGGCGCGAGGCAGTATGGCTACACCTTC.

Comment on this clonotype: Its ends do not fully match the called genes, so a read error is possible. The chain is built from TRBV11-3 and TRBJ2-3; D gene ambiguous. Germline CDR1 and CDR2: SGHNT and YENEEA. The CDR3 loop spans 16 amino acids. CDR3 coding DNA: TGTGTCAGCAGCTCGGCCCCCCAGGAGTTCACAGATACACAGTATTTT. Protein: CVSSSAPQEFTDTQYF.

On this clonotype: One junction end disagrees with the germline gene, perhaps due to a read error. This chain connects TRBV5-1 to TRBJ2-3; D gene ambiguous. This CDR3 comprises 11 residues. Per germline, CDR1 SGHRS and CDR2 YFSETQ. The DNA of the CDR3 is TGCGCCAGTATCGAAGGAGATACGCAGTGTTTT. Its protein product is CASIEGDTQCF.